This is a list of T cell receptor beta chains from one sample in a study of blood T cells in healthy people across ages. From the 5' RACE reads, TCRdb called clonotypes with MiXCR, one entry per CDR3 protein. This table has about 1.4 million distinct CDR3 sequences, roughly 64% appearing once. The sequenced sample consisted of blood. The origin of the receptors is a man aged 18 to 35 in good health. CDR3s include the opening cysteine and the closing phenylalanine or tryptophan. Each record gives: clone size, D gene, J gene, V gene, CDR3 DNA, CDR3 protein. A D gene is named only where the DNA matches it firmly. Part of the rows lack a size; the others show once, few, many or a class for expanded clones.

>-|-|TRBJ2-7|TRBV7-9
TGTGCCAGCAGCTTAGAGGACGGGGGACCATCCTACGAGCAGTACTTC
CASSLEDGGPSYEQYF
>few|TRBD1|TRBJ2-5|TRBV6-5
TGTGCCAGCAGTCCCGGGACAGGTCGCCAAGAGACCCAGTACTTC
CASSPGTGRQETQYF
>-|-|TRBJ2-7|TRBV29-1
TGCAGCGCCGAGACAGATTCCTCCTACGAGCAGTACTTC
CSAETDSSYEQYF
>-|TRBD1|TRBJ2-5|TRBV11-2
TGTGCCAACAGCTTAGGGACAGTCCAAGAGACCCAGTACTTC
CANSLGTVQETQYF
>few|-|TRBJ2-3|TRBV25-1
TGTGCCAGCAGTGATGCGGATACGCAGTATTTT
CASSDADTQYF
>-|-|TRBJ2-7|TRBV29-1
TGCAGCACCCGGACAGAATACTACGAGCAGTACTTC
CSTRTEYYEQYF
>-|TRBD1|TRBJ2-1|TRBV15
TGTGCCACCAGCGAGGGACCGGGACAGGGTCCCAATGAGCAGTTCTTC
CATSEGPGQGPNEQFF
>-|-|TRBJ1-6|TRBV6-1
TGTGCCAGCAGTGAATTGATTGACAGAAATAATTCACCCCTCCACTTT
CASSELIDRNNSPLHF
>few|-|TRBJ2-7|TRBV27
TGTGCCAGCAGCCAAAGGACAGCAAGCGAGCAGTACTTC
CASSQRTASEQYF
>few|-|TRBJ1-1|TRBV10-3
TGTGCCATCAGTGAAACACAGAACACTGAAGCTTTCTTT
CAISETQNTEAFF
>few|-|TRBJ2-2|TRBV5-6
TGTGCCAGCAGCTTGACTCCCACAGATGGTCACACCGGGGAGCTGTTTTTT
CASSLTPTDGHTGELFF
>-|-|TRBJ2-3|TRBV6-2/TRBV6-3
TGTGCCACCTCCGGGGTCTTTCACACAGATACGCAGTATTTT
CATSGVFHTDTQYF
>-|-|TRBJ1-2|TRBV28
TGTGCCAGCAGTCCCCGGGGAGGGGGGAGTTATGGCTACACCTTC
CASSPRGGGSYGYTF
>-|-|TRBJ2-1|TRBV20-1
TGCAGTGCTACCTCATCAGGGAGGGAGCAGTTCTTC
CSATSSGREQFF
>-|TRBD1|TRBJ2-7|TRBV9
TGTGCCAGCACCGCAGGCCCAGGGACAGGAGTGAGCGAGCAGTACTTC
CASTAGPGTGVSEQYF
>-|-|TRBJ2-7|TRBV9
TGTGCCAGCAGCGTAGAAGGTGCACCCTACGAGCAGTACTTC
CASSVEGAPYEQYF
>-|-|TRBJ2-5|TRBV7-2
TGTGCCAGCAGCTTATACCCAGAGACCCAGTACTTC
CASSLYPETQYF
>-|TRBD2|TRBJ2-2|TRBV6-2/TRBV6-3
TGTGCCAGCAGCCGGACTAGCGGGGGGGCCTACACCGGGGAGCTGTTTTTT
CASSRTSGGAYTGELFF
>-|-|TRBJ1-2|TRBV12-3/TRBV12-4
TGTGCCATCACGAAGGGGGACGTAGTCTATGGCTACACCTTC
CAITKGDVVYGYTF
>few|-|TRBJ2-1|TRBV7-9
TGTGCCAGCAGCTTCGGTTGGGGAGGTGAGCAGTTCTTC
CASSFGWGGEQFF
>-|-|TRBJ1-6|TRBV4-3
TGCGCCAGCAGCCAAGCCCCCCCAAACAATAATTCACCCCTCCACTTT
CASSQAPPNNNSPLHF
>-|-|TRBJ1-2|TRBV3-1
TGTGCCAGCAGCCAATTTCAGGTTAACTATGGCTACACCTTC
CASSQFQVNYGYTF
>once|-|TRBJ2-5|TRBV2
TGTGCCAGCAGTTCCGGGACTCTCGGAGAGACCCAGTACTTC
CASSSGTLGETQYF
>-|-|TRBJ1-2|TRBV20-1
TGCAGTGCTCCCGTTGGCGGCTACACCTTC
CSAPVGGYTF